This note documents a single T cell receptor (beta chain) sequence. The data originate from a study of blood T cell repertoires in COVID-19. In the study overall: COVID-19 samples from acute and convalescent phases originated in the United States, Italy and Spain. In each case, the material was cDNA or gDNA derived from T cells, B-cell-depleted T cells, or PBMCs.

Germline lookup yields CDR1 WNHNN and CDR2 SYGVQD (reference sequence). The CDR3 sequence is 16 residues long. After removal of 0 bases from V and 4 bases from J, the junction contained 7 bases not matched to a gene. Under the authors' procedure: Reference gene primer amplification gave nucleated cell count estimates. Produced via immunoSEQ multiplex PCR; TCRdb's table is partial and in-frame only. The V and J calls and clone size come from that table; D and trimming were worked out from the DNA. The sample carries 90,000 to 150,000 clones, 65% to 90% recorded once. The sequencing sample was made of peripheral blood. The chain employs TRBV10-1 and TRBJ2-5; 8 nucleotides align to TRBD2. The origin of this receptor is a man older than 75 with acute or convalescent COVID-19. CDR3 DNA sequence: TGCGCCAGCAGTGAGTCCGGGCAGGGACTAGGAGAGACCCAGTACTTC. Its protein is CASSESGQGLGETQYF.